Reported below is one TCR beta chain. The sample originates from a study of blood T cell repertoires in COVID-19. This CDR3 is built from 13 residues. The germline V gene has CDR1 MDHEN and CDR2 SYDVKM. Trimming took 2 bases from V and 3 from J, leaving 7 bases between them. Per the original data handling: Quantification of nucleated cells was approximated via reference gene primer amplification. Data came from immunoSEQ multiplex PCR; TCRdb stores just in-frame clones and leaves some out. The V and J calls and the clone size are those of that table, but D and trimming were determined from the DNA. Of some 160,000 clones in the sample, about 85% were seen once.

The sequence was collected from a woman aged 35 to 49 who had recovered from COVID-19. The chain couples TRBV28 to TRBJ1-1; unclear D gene. The sample comprised PBMCs or T cells enriched from blood (not recorded which). In DNA form, the CDR3 reads TGTGCCAGCAGTTTAGGTTCGGACACTGAAGCTTTCTTT. Translation gives CASSLGSDTEAFF. Filled out from reference TRBV28 and TRBJ1-1, the complete variable domain reads DVKVTQSSRYLVKRTGEKVFLECVQDMDHENMFWYRQDPGLGLRLIYFSYDVKMKEKGDIPEGYSVSREKKERFSLILESASTNQTSMYLCASSLGSDTEAFFGQGTRLTVV.